This entry lists 3 T cell receptor beta chains sequenced from one sample in a study of blood T cell repertoires in COVID-19. This table comes from immunoSEQ multiplex PCR, and its TCRdb copy is limited to in-frame clones, with some not included. This table holds tens of thousands of clones, about 93% found once. What was sequenced was peripheral blood. Receptors were obtained from a human donor in a cohort sampled during active COVID-19.

The chain couples TRBV5-5 to TRBJ1-2; D not certain. There are 15 residues in the CDR3. V gave up 1 base and J gave up 1 base, with 11 bases separating them. CDR1 and CDR2 from the germline V gene are SGHKS and YYEKEE (reference sequence). The chain's CDR3 is CASSLTLNSNYGYTF. The CDR3, as DNA: TGTGCCAGCAGCTTGACTCTAAACAGTAACTATGGCTACACCTTC.

The V call is TRBV30, the J call TRBJ2-1, with TRBD2 as a possible D gene (6 bases). Germline assignment: CDR1 GTSNPN and CDR2 SVGIG (reference sequence). V was trimmed by 2 bases and J by 5 bases, leaving 16 bases between them. The CDR3 spans 15 residues. The CDR3 region has the DNA TGTGCCTGGAGTACCGGGGCTAGCGAAAACAATGAGCAGTTCTTC. Translated: CAWSTGASENNEQFF. Full variable domain (remainder filled in from reference TRBV30 and TRBJ2-1): SQTIHQWPATLVQPVGSPLSLECTVEGTSNPNLYWYRQAAGRGLQLLFYSVGIGQISSEVPQNLSASRPQDRQFILSSKKLLLSDSGFYLCAWSTGASENNEQFFGPGTRLTVL.

This chain joins TRBV27 and TRBJ2-1; 8 positions match TRBD2. Germline CDR1 and CDR2: MNHEY and SMNVEV (reference sequence). CDR3 length equals 16 residues. V shed 1 base and J 3 bases; nucleotides not matched to a gene: 5. The CDR3 DNA follows: TGTGCCAGCAGTTTATTTGCGGGGGGTCTCTACAATGAGCAGTTCTTC. It encodes CASSLFAGGLYNEQFF.